A single sample is the source of the 22 T cell receptor beta chains below, sequenced in a study of T cells in Graves' hyperthyroidism and ophthalmopathy. The TCR beta CDR3 regions underwent amplification using RNA transcripts as the source. HTBI primers were the set used in a first-round RT-PCR of the TCR CDR3. Using its own MiXCR run on the multiplex PCR reads, TCRdb lists one record per CDR3 protein. This sample carries 480,000 or so distinct CDR3 sequences, approximately 48% of them seen once, and the ten largest clones take about 45%. What was sequenced was peripheral blood or thyroid tissue (not recorded which). These receptors all stem from an adult woman with Graves' disease, either hyperthyroidism or ophthalmopathy (not recorded which).

This clonotype was seen a few times. This chain uses TRBV20-1 with TRBJ1-6; D call uncertain. In germline, CDR1 is DFQATT, CDR2 SNEGSKA (reference sequence). V was shortened by 7 bases and J by 8 bases, with 12 bases between the two germline ends. The CDR3 contains 12 residues. CDR3 residues: CSVISGDSPLHF. The CDR3 DNA sequence: TGCAGTGTCATAAGTGGGGATTCACCCCTCCACTTT.

The genes are TRBV7-2 and TRBJ1-2; D not certain. This CDR3 is 14 amino acids long. Looked up from germline, CDR1 is SGHTA and CDR2 is FQGNSA. With 5 bases removed from V and 3 bases from J, the gap between germline ends came to 13 bases. CDR3 residues: CASSPYRGDYGYTF. The CDR3 DNA reads TGTGCCAGCAGCCCCTATCGGGGTGACTATGGCTACACCTTC.

The CDR3 DNA follows: TGCAGTGCCACCCACGGGGACGATGGCTACACCTTC. The encoded protein is CSATHGDDGYTF. The chain uses TRBV20-1 and TRBJ1-2, with D tentatively TRBD1 (5 bases). Germline CDR1 and CDR2: DFQATT and SNEGSKA (reference sequence). CDR3 size: 12 residues. The V and J ends lost 6 bases and 6 bases respectively, with 14 bases between them.

With respect to this clonotype: Just one base apart from a much larger clone, this may be a read error. The chain couples TRBV29-1 to TRBJ1-6; 7 bases are shared with TRBD1. This CDR3 contains 13 residues. Germline V gene lookup returns CDR1 SQVTM and CDR2 ANQGSEA. The CDR3 spells CNAGQDYNSPLHF. For the CDR3, the DNA is TGCAACGCTGGACAGGACTATAATTCACCCCTCCACTTT. Combining the CDR3 with reference TRBV29-1 and TRBJ1-6 gives the whole variable domain SAVISQKPSRDICQRGTSLTIQCQVDSQVTMMFWYRQQPGQSLTLIATANQGSEATYESGFVIDKFPISRPNLTFSTLTVSNMSPEDSSIYLCNAGQDYNSPLHFGNGTRLTVT.

This clonotype was detected ten times or more. V usage is TRBV20-1 and J usage is TRBJ2-7; D gene ambiguous. Trimming removed 1 base from V and 6 bases from J, with 13 bases in between. Looked up from germline, CDR1 is DFQATT and CDR2 is SNEGSKA (reference sequence). The CDR3 extends over 13 amino acids. The CDR3: CSARVPISGEQYF. For the CDR3, the DNA is TGCAGTGCTAGAGTTCCCATATCAGGCGAGCAGTACTTC.

This chain connects TRBV20-1 to TRBJ1-5; D is possibly TRBD1 (6 bases). The V end was cut by 5 bases, the J end by 3 bases, with 17 bases between. The CDR3 contains 15 residues. Germline V gene lookup returns CDR1 DFQATT and CDR2 SNEGSKA (reference sequence). This CDR3 reads CSALRDKSFNQPQHF. The CDR3 DNA reads TGCAGTGCTCTACGGGACAAGAGTTTCAATCAGCCCCAGCATTTT.

J is TRBJ1-4 and V is TRBV12-3 or TRBV12-4; D is ambiguous. CDR3 length: 12 amino acids. Deletions cut 5 bases from V and 8 bases from J, with 9 bases between. CDR3 DNA sequence: TGTGCCAGCAGTAGGGCTCCGGAAAAACTGTTTTTT. Translated, it gives CASSRAPEKLFF.

Notes on this clonotype: Because the CDR3's place on the DNA is in doubt, the DNA is left out and the CDR3 is given as listed by TCRdb. The chain uses TRBV7-6 and TRBJ2-2; no check of the table's D call, TRBD1, against the DNA was made. Germline lookup yields CDR1 SGHVS and CDR2 FNYEAQ. The CDR3 has 15 amino acids, counting both end residues. The chain's CDR3 is CASSFLGGAKGSCFF.

In its sample, this clonotype was seen once. The gene calls are TRBV7-2 and TRBJ1-1; weak D call: TRBD1 (6 bases). CDR3 size: 15 residues. The V and J ends lost 2 bases and 5 bases respectively, with 15 bases between them. The V gene's germline CDR1 is SGHTA and CDR2 FQGNSA. CDR3 nucleotide sequence: TGTGCCAGCAGCTTACATCACGGGGGCAAGACTGAAGCTTTCTTT. Protein sequence: CASSLHHGGKTEAFF.

Here the CDR3 DNA reads TGTGCCAGCAGCTCTTGGACTAGCGTGAACACCGGGGAGCTGTTTTTT. This gives the protein CASSSWTSVNTGELFF. This rearrangement joins TRBV7-2 to TRBJ2-2; 9 bases agree with TRBD2. The ends lost 4 bases at V and 1 base at J; junction bases unmatched: 4. Germline assignment: CDR1 SGHTA and CDR2 FQGNSA. This CDR3 contains 16 residues. Supplemented by reference TRBV7-2 and TRBJ2-2, the full variable domain reads GAGVSQSPSNKVTEKGKDVELRCDPISGHTALYWYRQSLGQGLEFLIYFQGNSAPDKSGLPSDRFSAERTGGSVSTLTIQRTQQEDSAVYLCASSSWTSVNTGELFFGEGSRLTVL.

Of note for this clonotype: With a much larger clone just one base away, this may be a read error. The genes are TRBV10-3 and TRBJ1-1, with no clear D. CDR1 is ENHRY, CDR2 SYGVKD, per germline. V was trimmed by 5 bases and J by 3 bases, leaving 13 bases between them. The CDR3 sequence is 14 residues long. The CDR3, as DNA: TGTGCCATCAGTAGCAGTGCCCTATACACTGAAGCTTTCTTT. Its protein is CAISSSALYTEAFF.

In this sample, this clonotype turned up a few times. The V gene is TRBV2, the J gene TRBJ2-7; D unclear. V lost 8 bases and J 2 bases, leaving 16 bases between the germline ends. This CDR3 is built from 14 residues. Germline V CDR1 and CDR2: SNHLY, FYNNEI. In DNA form, the CDR3 reads TGTGCCAGCCTCCCGAAGGGTTGGACCTACGAGCAGTACTTC. Amino acid sequence: CASLPKGWTYEQYF.

Note on this clonotype: The CDR3 ends on some other residue instead of the conserved phenylalanine or tryptophan, so this is likely a read error. The limits of the CDR3 on the DNA are not certain, so only TCRdb's listed CDR3 is given. This rearrangement joins TRBV20-1 to TRBJ2-5; the D call of TRBD2 is as the table states it, not checked on the DNA. The length of the CDR3 is 9 amino acids, counting both ends. From germline, CDR1 is DFQATT and CDR2 SNEGSKA (reference sequence). CDR3: CSASQREYT.

This clonotype was detected only a few times. V gene TRBV28 combines with J gene TRBJ1-2; D not certain. Trimming removed 10 bases from V and 3 bases from J, with 15 bases in between. Per germline, CDR1 MDHEN and CDR2 SYDVKM. CDR3 length: 13 amino acids. CDR3 nucleotide sequence: TGTGCCACCGCGAACCCCGTGGACTATGGCTACACCTTC. It codes for CATANPVDYGYTF.

On this clonotype: Sequence at one end of the junction differs from germline and may be a read error. The V call is TRBV5-1, the J call TRBJ1-1; D unresolved. CDR1 is SGHRS, CDR2 YFSETQ, per germline. This CDR3 has 12 amino acids. CDR3 nucleotides: TGCGCCAGCAACTTGGAGTTGGATGAAGCTTTCTTT. Translating it yields CASNLELDEAFF. The variable domain in full, with the rest retrieved from reference TRBV5-1 and TRBJ1-1, is KAGVTQTPRYLIKTRGQQVTLSCSPISGHRSVSWYQQTPGQGLQFLFEYFSETQRNKGNFPGRFSGRQFSNSRSEMNVSTLELGDSALYLCASNLELDEAFFGQGTRLTVV.

This clonotype was detected a few times. The chain couples TRBV7-8 to TRBJ1-2; D not certain. The ends were cut back, 1 base at V and 7 bases at J, with 7 bases in the middle. The CDR3 has 12 amino acids. In germline, CDR1 is SGHVS, CDR2 FQNEAQ. CDR3 in amino acids: CASSLDLRGYTF. CDR3 DNA: TGTGCCAGCAGCTTAGATTTACGTGGCTACACCTTC.

This chain joins TRBV2 and TRBJ2-5; D tentatively reads TRBD1 or TRBD2 (5 bases each). The V gene lost 9 bases and the J gene lost 5 bases, with 13 bases spanning the gap. The CDR3 has 12 residues. CDR1 and CDR2 (germline): SNHLY, FYNNEI. This CDR3 reads CASLRDGETQYF. The CDR3 nucleotides read TGTGCCAGTCTCAGGGACGGTGAGACCCAGTACTTC.

Ten or more counts support this clonotype. The genes are TRBV20-1 and TRBJ1-1, with TRBD1 matching over 9 bases. The CDR3 length is 13 residues. Per the germline V gene, CDR1 is DFQATT and CDR2 is SNEGSKA (reference sequence). V lost 6 bases and J lost 4; bases outside the gene matches: 6. This CDR3 is CSAVGQGLTEAFF. The CDR3 DNA sequence: TGCAGTGCCGTGGGACAGGGTCTCACTGAAGCTTTCTTT.

The rearrangement links TRBV12-3 or TRBV12-4 to TRBJ2-7; the D gene is possibly TRBD1 (5 bases). V was pared by 2 bases and J by 7 bases, with 12 bases between. CDR3 length equals 13 residues. The CDR3 region has the DNA TGTGCCAGCAGTTTAACAGTTAAGGGGGAGCAGTACTTC. This codes for CASSLTVKGEQYF.

The chain recombines TRBV6-2 or TRBV6-3 with TRBJ2-7; either TRBD1 or TRBD2 may supply D (5 bases each). Germline lookup yields CDR1 MNHEY and CDR2 SVGEGT. The CDR3 loop spans 15 amino acids. V lost 0 bases to trimming and J lost 4 bases, with 13 bases between them. The CDR3 DNA sequence: TGTGCCAGCAGTTACTCCGGGACGAAAGCTTACGAGCAGTACTTC. This gives the protein CASSYSGTKAYEQYF.

The chain joins TRBV20-1 to TRBJ1-2, with D uncertain. Germline CDR1 is DFQATT and CDR2 is SNEGSKA (reference sequence). The germline V and J ends were trimmed by 6 bases and 5 bases, with 16 bases remaining between them. This CDR3 contains 13 residues. The CDR3 nucleotides read TGCAGTGCCCCGCCGGGAGACGATTATGGCTACACCTTC. Its translation is CSAPPGDDYGYTF.

This clonotype was detected ten times or more. V is TRBV15 and J is TRBJ2-2; 7 bases map to TRBD2. CDR3 length: 17 residues. The V and J ends lost 1 base and 1 base, in that order; junction bases with no gene match: 6. Per germline, CDR1 LNHNV and CDR2 YYDKDF (reference sequence). The CDR3 reads CATSRVHLAENTGELFF. The CDR3 nucleotides read TGTGCCACCAGCAGAGTTCATCTAGCGGAGAACACCGGGGAGCTGTTTTTT.